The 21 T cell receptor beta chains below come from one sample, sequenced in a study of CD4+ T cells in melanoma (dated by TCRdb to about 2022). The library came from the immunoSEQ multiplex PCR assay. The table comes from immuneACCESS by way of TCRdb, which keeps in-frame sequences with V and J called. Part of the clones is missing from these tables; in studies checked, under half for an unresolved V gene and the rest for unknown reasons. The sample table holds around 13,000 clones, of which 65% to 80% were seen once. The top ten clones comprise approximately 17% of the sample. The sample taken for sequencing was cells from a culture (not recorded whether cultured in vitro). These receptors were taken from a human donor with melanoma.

Here the CDR3 DNA reads TGTGCCAGCAGTATGGGGGCAGACACTGAAGCTTTCTTT. Its translation is CASSMGADTEAFF. J is TRBJ1-1 and V is TRBV6-5, with a weak D call TRBD1 (6 bases). V shed 5 bases and J shed 3 bases, with 10 bases lying between them. The CDR3 runs to 13 residues. Germline assignment: CDR1 MNHEY and CDR2 SVGAGI.

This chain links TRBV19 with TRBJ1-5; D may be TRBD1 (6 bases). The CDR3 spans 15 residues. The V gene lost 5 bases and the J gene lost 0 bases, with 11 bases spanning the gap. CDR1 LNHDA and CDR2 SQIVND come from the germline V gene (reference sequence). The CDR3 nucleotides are TGTGCCAGTAGTTCACAGGGTTATAGCAATCAGCCCCAGCATTTT. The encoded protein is CASSSQGYSNQPQHF.

CDR3 DNA sequence: TGCGCCAGCAGCACAGGACAGGGTTCCAACACTGAAGCTTTCTTT. It codes for CASSTGQGSNTEAFF. This rearrangement joins TRBV5-1 to TRBJ1-1; 8 positions match TRBD1. CDR1 is SGHRS, CDR2 YFSETQ, per germline. The CDR3 length is 15 residues. The V gene end was trimmed by 4 bases and the J gene end by 2 bases; junction bases not matched to a gene: 7. Together with reference TRBV5-1 and TRBJ1-1, the CDR3 gives the full variable domain: KAGVTQTPRYLIKTRGQQVTLSCSPISGHRSVSWYQQTPGQGLQFLFEYFSETQRNKGNFPGRFSGRQFSNSRSEMNVSTLELGDSALYLCASSTGQGSNTEAFFGQGTRLTVV.

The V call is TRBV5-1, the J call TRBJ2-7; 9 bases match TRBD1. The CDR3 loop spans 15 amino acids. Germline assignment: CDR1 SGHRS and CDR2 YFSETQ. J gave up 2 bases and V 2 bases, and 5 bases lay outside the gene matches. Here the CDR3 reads CASSFRTGDPYEQYF. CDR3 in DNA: TGCGCCAGCAGCTTTAGGACAGGGGATCCCTACGAGCAGTACTTC. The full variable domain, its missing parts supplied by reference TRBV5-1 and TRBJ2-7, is KAGVTQTPRYLIKTRGQQVTLSCSPISGHRSVSWYQQTPGQGLQFLFEYFSETQRNKGNFPGRFSGRQFSNSRSEMNVSTLELGDSALYLCASSFRTGDPYEQYFGPGTRLTVT.

DNA for the CDR3: TGCGCCAGCAGCGGACAGGGGGGTACGGATACGCAGTATTTT. Its translation is CASSGQGGTDTQYF. The rearrangement links TRBV5-1 to TRBJ2-3; 10 nucleotides agree with TRBD1. J was trimmed by 6 bases and V by 4 bases; bases with no gene match: 5. The CDR3 spans 14 residues. The germline CDR1 and CDR2 sequences are SGHRS and YFSETQ.

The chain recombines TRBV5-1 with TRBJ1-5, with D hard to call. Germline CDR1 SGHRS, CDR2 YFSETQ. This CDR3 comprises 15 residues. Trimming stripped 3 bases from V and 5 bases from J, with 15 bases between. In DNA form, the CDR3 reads TGCGCCAGCAGCTCCGTAGGCGGACCAGATCAGCCCCAGCATTTT. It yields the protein CASSSVGGPDQPQHF.

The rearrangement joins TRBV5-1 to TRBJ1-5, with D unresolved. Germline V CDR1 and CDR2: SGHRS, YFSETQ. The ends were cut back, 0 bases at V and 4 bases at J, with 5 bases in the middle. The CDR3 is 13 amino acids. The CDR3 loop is CASSLGPNQPQHF. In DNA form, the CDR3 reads TGCGCCAGCAGCTTGGGCCCTAATCAGCCCCAGCATTTT.

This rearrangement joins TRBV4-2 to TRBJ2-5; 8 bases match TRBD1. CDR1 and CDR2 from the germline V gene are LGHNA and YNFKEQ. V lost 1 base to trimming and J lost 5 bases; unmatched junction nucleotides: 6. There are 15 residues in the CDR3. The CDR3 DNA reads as TGTGCCAGCAGCCAAGGAGACGCAGGGGGCGAGACCCAGTACTTC. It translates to CASSQGDAGGETQYF.

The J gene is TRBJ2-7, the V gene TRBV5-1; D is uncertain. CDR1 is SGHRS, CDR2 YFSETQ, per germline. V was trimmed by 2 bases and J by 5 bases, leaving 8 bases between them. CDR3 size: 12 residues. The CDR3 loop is CASSFGGHEQYF. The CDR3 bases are TGCGCCAGCAGCTTCGGCGGACACGAGCAGTACTTC.

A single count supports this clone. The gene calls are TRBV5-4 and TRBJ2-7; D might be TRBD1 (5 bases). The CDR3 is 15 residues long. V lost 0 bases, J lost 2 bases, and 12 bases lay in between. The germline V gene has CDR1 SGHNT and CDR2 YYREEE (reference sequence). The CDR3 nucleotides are TGTGCCAGCAGCTTGGACCCTGACAGTACCTACGAGCAGTACTTC. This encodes CASSLDPDSTYEQYF.

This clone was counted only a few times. CDR3 residues: CASSLVPRRRSGRTNEQFF. The CDR3 DNA follows: TGTGCCAGCAGCTTAGTACCCCGCAGGCGTAGCGGGCGAACCAATGAGCAGTTCTTC. The chain links TRBV7-4 to TRBJ2-1, with 7 bases lining up with TRBD2. Germline assignment: CDR1 SGHVT and CDR2 SQSDAQ. This CDR3 has 19 amino acids. V lost 1 base to trimming and J lost 6 bases; unmatched junction nucleotides: 18.

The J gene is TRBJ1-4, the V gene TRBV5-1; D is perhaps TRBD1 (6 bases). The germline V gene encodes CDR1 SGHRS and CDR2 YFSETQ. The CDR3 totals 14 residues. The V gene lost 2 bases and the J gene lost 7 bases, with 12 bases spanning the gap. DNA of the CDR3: TGCGCCAGCAGCTTATCGGACAGCCGTGAAAAACTGTTTTTT. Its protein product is CASSLSDSREKLFF.

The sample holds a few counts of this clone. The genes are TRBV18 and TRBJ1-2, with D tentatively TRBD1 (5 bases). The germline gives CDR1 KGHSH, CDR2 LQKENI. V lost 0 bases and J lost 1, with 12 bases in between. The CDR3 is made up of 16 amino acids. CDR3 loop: CASSPPGRQDNYGYTF. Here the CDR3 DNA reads TGTGCCAGCTCACCACCGGGGCGCCAGGATAACTATGGCTACACCTTC.

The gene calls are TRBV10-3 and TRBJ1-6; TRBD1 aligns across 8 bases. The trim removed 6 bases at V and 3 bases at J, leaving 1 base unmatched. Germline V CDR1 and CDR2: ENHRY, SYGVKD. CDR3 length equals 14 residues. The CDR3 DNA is TGTGCCATCAGGGGACAGGACTATAATTCACCCCTCCACTTT. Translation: CAIRGQDYNSPLHF.

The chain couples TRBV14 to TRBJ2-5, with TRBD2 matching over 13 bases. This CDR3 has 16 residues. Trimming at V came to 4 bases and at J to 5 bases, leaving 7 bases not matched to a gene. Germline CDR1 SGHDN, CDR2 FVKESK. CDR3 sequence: CASSLSGLAGRETQYF. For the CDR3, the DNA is TGTGCCAGCAGCCTGTCGGGACTAGCGGGGAGGGAGACCCAGTACTTC.

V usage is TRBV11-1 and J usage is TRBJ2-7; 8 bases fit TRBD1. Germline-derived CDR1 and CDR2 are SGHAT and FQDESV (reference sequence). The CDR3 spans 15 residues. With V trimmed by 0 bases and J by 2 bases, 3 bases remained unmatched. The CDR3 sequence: CASSLATGVTYEQYF. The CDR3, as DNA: TGTGCCAGCAGCTTAGCGACAGGGGTTACCTACGAGCAGTACTTC.

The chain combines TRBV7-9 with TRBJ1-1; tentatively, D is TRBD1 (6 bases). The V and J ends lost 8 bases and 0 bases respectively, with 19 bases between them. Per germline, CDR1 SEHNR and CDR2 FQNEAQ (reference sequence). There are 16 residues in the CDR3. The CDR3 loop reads CASRSANREVNTEAFF. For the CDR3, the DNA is TGTGCCAGCCGCTCGGCGAACAGGGAGGTGAACACTGAAGCTTTCTTT.

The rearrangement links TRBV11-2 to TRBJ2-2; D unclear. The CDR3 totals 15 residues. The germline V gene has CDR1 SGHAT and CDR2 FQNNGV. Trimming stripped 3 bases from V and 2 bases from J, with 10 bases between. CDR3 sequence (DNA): TGTGCCAGCAGCTTCGGGCTGATTAACACCGGGGAGCTGTTTTTT. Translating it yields CASSFGLINTGELFF. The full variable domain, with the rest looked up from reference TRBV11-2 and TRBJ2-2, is EAGVAQSPRYKIIEKRQSVAFWCNPISGHATLYWYQQILGQGPKLLIQFQNNGVVDDSQLPKDRFSAERLKGVDSTLKIQPAKLEDSAVYLCASSFGLINTGELFFGEGSRLTVL.

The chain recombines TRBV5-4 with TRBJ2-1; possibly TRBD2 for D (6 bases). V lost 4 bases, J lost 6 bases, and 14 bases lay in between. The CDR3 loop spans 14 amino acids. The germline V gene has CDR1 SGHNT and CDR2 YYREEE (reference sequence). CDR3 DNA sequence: TGTGCCAGCAGCCGCGGGACTCCCCCCAATGAGCAGTTCTTC. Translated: CASSRGTPPNEQFF. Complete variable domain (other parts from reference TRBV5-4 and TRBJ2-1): ETGVTQSPTHLIKTRGQQVTLRCSSQSGHNTVSWYQQALGQGPQFIFQYYREEENGRGNFPPRFSGLQFPNYSSELNVNALELDDSALYLCASSRGTPPNEQFFGPGTRLTVL.

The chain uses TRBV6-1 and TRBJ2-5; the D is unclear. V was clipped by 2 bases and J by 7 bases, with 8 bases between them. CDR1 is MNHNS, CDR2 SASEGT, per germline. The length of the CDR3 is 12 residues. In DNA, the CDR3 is TGTGCCAGCAGTGAATTTGGAATGACCCAGTACTTC. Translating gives CASSEFGMTQYF.

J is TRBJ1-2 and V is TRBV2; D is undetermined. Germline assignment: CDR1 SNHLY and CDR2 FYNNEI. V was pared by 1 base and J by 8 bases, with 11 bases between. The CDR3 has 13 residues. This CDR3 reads CASSEGRRLGYTF. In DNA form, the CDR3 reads TGTGCCAGCAGTGAAGGTAGGAGGCTCGGCTACACCTTC.